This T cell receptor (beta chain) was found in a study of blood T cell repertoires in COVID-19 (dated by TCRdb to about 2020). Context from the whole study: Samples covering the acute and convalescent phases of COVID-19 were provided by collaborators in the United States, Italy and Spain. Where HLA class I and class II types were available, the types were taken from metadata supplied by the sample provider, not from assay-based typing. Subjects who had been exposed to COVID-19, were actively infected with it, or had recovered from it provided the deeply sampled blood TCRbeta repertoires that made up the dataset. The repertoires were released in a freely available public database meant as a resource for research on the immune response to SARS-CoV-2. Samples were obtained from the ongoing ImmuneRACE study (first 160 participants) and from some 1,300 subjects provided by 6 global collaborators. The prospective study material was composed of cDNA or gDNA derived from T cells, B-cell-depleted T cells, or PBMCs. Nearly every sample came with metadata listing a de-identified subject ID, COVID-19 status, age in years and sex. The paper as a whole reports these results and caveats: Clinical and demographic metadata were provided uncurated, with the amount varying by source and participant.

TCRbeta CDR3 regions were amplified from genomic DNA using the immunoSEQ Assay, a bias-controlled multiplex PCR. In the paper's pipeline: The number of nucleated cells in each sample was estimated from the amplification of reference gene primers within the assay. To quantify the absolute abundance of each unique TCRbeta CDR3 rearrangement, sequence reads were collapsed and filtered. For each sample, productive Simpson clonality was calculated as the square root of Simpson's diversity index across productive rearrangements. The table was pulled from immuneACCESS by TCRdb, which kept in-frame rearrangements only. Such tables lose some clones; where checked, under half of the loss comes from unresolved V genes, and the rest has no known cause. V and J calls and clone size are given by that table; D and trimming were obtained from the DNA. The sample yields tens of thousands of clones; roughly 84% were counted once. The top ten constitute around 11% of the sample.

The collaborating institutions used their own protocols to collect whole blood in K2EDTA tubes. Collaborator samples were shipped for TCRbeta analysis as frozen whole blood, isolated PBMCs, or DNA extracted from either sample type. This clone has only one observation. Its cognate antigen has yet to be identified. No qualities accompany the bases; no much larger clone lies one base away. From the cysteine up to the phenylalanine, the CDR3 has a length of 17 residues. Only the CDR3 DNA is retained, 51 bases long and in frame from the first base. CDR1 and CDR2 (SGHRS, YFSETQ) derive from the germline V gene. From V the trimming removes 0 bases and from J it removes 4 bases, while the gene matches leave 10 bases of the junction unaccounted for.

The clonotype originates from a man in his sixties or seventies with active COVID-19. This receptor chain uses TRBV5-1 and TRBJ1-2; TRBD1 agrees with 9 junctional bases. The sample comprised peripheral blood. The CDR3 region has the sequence CASSLAGDRDPFYGYTF. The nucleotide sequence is TGCGCCAGCAGCTTGGCCGGGGACAGGGATCCCTTCTATGGCTACACCTTC.